A selection of T cell receptor beta chains follows, all from one sample in a study of blood T cells in healthy people across ages. One entry per CDR3 protein, called by TCRdb with MiXCR from the 5' RACE reads. The table lists about 780,000 distinct CDR3 sequences, 25% to 30% of them singletons, with less than 3.5% in the top ten. The same data also went into a second study, on T cells of mothers and their children.

Sequenced sample: blood. The receptors shown here come from a boy younger than 18 in good health. CDR3s include the opening cysteine and the closing phenylalanine or tryptophan. A D gene is named only where the DNA matches it firmly. Some rows have no size entry. The others give once, few or many, or a class for an expanded clone.

v_call	d_call	clone_size	j_call	cdr3_nt	cdr3_aa
TRBV10-2	.	few	TRBJ1-2	TGCGCCAGCAGTGAGATGGACATAAACTATGGCTACACCTTC	CASSEMDINYGYTF
TRBV7-6	TRBD2	.	TRBJ2-1	TGTGCCAGCAGCTTAGATGGGACTAGCGACTACAATGAGCAGTTCTTC	CASSLDGTSDYNEQFF
TRBV2	.	.	TRBJ2-3	TGTGCCAGCAGTGAGGTGGTCCGGAGCACAGATACGCAGTATTTT	CASSEVVRSTDTQYF
TRBV5-1	TRBD1	.	TRBJ2-7	TGCGCCAGCAGCTTTGGGGACAGGACCCACGAGCAGTACTTC	CASSFGDRTHEQYF
TRBV29-1	TRBD2	few	TRBJ2-1	TGCAGCGTTGGGAGCGGGGGGAGCTCCTACAATGAGCAGTTCTTC	CSVGSGGSSYNEQFF
TRBV5-1	.	.	TRBJ2-5	TGCGCCAGCAGCTTGCAGTCCACAACCGTGATCCAGTACTTC	CASSLQSTTVIQYF
TRBV4-1	TRBD2	.	TRBJ2-5	TGCGCCAGCAGCCAAACTAGCGGGGGGGCCAGCCCGTTCTTC	CASSQTSGGASPFF
TRBV5-1	.	few	TRBJ2-1	TGCGCCAGCAGTACCTCACAGAGCTCCTACAATGAGCAGTTCTTC	CASSTSQSSYNEQFF
TRBV20-1	TRBD1	.	TRBJ1-6	TGCAGTGCTGTCCACAGGGGATTCCATAATTCACCCCTCCACTTT	CSAVHRGFHNSPLHF
TRBV18	.	few	TRBJ1-2	TGTGCCAGCTCACCACGCCCGTCTGGGGGGTATGGCTACACCTTC	CASSPRPSGGYGYTF
TRBV15	.	.	TRBJ2-3	TGTGCCACCAGCAGGGGAGTCACAGATACGCAGTATTTT	CATSRGVTDTQYF
TRBV18	.	few	TRBJ1-2	TGTGCCAGCTCACCACCGACGGAACGTGGCTACACCTTC	CASSPPTERGYTF
TRBV27	.	.	TRBJ1-6	TGTGCCAGCAGCCTTATTGGGAAGTTGATACGTGGGTCACCCCTCCACTTT	CASSLIGKLIRGSPLHF
TRBV20-1	.	.	TRBJ2-3	TGCAGTGCTGTGGAGGGTTCCAGGCCAGATACGCAGTATTTT	CSAVEGSRPDTQYF
TRBV9	.	.	TRBJ2-2	TGTGCCAGCAGCGCCCAGGGAGTGAGTGCCGGGGAGCTGTTTTTT	CASSAQGVSAGELFF
TRBV20-1	.	.	TRBJ2-7	TGCAGTGCTGCAGCGGGCCAGAGCTCCTACGAGCAGTACTTC	CSAAAGQSSYEQYF
TRBV28	.	.	TRBJ2-7	TGTGCCAGCAGTCTACACACAGGGTCCTACGAGCAGTACTTC	CASSLHTGSYEQYF
TRBV3-1	TRBD1	.	TRBJ2-2	TGTGCCAGCAGCCCTCCGGGACAGGCGAACACCGGGGAGCTGTTTTTT	CASSPPGQANTGELFF
TRBV5-1	TRBD1	few	TRBJ2-3	TGCGCCAGCAGCTTGGCCCCGACAGGGTTAGCAGATACGCAGTATTTT	CASSLAPTGLADTQYF
TRBV11-2	TRBD1	.	TRBJ2-3	TGTGCCAGCAGCTTGTGGGACAGGGGCTCAGATACGCAGTATTTT	CASSLWDRGSDTQYF
TRBV9	.	.	TRBJ2-5	TGTGCCAGCAGCGTCGGCAGCCACCCCAAGTACCAAGAGACCCAGTACTTC	CASSVGSHPKYQETQYF
TRBV6-2/TRBV6-3	TRBD1	.	TRBJ1-2	TGTGCCAGCAGCACCCACCGGACAGGGAGGGACTATGGCTACACCTTC	CASSTHRTGRDYGYTF
TRBV4-1	.	few	TRBJ2-2	TGCGCCAGCAGAGAGATAGGTCAGGGGAACACCGGGGAGCTGTTTTTT	CASREIGQGNTGELFF
TRBV3-1	TRBD1	.	TRBJ1-2	TGTGCCAGCAGCCAGACAGGGGGCAGTAACTATGGCTACACCTTC	CASSQTGGSNYGYTF
TRBV10-3	.	.	TRBJ1-1	TGTGCCATCAGTGAGTCGAATCAGGGCACTGAAGCTTTCTTT	CAISESNQGTEAFF
TRBV10-3	.	many	TRBJ2-1	TGTGCCATCAGTGTACGGAACAATGAGCAGTTCTTC	CAISVRNNEQFF
TRBV4-1	.	few	TRBJ2-5	TGCGCCAGCAGCCAGACCGGGACGGAAGAGACCCAGTACTTC	CASSQTGTEETQYF
TRBV28	TRBD2	.	TRBJ2-3	TGTGCCAGCAGTTCCTCTTTCTTACTAGCGGGGGATACAGATACGCAGTATTTT	CASSSSFLLAGDTDTQYF
TRBV12-3/TRBV12-4	.	.	TRBJ2-5	TGTGCCAGCAGTTTCAGGGACCTGAGACAAGAGACCCAGTACTTC	CASSFRDLRQETQYF